The source of this T cell receptor beta chain is a study of cytotoxic CD8 clonotypes in ibrutinib-treated CLL. The CDR3 contains 13 residues. From germline, CDR1 is SGDLS and CDR2 YYNGEE. The V end was cut by 0 bases, the J end by 4 bases, with 7 bases between. Clones were sequenced by immunoSEQ multiplex PCR, and TCRdb holds only the in-frame ones, with some missing. The data hold about 14,000 clones, with 64% observed a single time. This sequence joins TRBV9 and TRBJ1-1; D is undetermined. This clonotype originated in a human donor with chronic lymphocytic leukemia. The sample was PBMCs, taken before ibrutinib treatment. This CDR3 is CASSVAWGTEAFF. In DNA form, the CDR3 reads TGTGCCAGCAGCGTAGCGTGGGGCACTGAAGCTTTCTTT.